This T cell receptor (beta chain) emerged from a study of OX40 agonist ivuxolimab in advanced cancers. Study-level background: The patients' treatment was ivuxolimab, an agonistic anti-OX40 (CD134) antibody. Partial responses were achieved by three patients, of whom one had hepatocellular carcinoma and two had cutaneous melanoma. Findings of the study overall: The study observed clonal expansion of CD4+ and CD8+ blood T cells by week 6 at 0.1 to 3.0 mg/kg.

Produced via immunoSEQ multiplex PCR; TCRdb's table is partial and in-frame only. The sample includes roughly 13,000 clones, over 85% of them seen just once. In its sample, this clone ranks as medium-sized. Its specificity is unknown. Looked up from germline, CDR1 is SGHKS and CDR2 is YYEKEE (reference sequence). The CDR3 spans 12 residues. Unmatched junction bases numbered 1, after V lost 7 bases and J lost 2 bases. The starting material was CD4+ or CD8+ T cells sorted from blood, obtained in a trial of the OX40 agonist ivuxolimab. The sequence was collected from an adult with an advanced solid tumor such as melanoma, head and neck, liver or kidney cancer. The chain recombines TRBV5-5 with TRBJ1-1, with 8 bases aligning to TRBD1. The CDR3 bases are TGTGCCAGCGACAGGGGAAACACTGAAGCTTTCTTT. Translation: CASDRGNTEAFF.